The next 27 T cell receptor beta chains were all read from a single sample in a study of tumor-infiltrating lymphocytes in glioblastoma multiforme. Three nested ARM-PCR rounds with V-beta and C-beta primers built TCRB libraries. MiXCR was run by TCRdb on the multiplex PCR reads, yielding one entry per CDR3 protein. The sample holds fewer than 40,000 distinct CDR3 sequences; around 55% are singletons and the top ten take roughly a third. Sequencing was done on a sample of brain tumor tissue. The receptor source for this set is a male donor with glioblastoma.

The chain recombines TRBV19 with TRBJ2-1; 12 nucleotides line up with TRBD2. CDR1 and CDR2 (germline): LNHDA, SQIVND (reference sequence). V was clipped by 6 bases and J by 6 bases; unmatched bases: 3. The CDR3 length is 14 residues. Here the CDR3 DNA reads TGTGCCAGTAGAACACTAGCGGGAGGCAATGAGCAGTTCTTC. It is translated as CASRTLAGGNEQFF.

Details on this clonotype: At one end, the junction sequence differs from germline, possibly due to a read error. The gene calls are TRBV10-3 and TRBJ2-3; D uncertain. The CDR3 is 16 amino acids. In germline, CDR1 is ENHRY, CDR2 SYGVKD. CDR3 region: CAISDPVAYSTDTRYF. DNA for the CDR3: TGCGCCATCAGTGATCCGGTGGCCTATAGCACAGATACGCGGTATTTT.

Regarding this clonotype: This could be a read error, since a much larger clone is one nucleotide away. Lacking the conserved final phenylalanine or tryptophan, this CDR3 likely reflects a read error. The gene calls are TRBV14 and TRBJ2-7; D might be TRBD1 (5 bases). In germline, CDR1 is SGHDN, CDR2 FVKESK. This CDR3 has 14 residues. In nucleotides, the CDR3 is TGTCCCAGCAGCCAGGCTGGGGCCCCCTACGAGCAGTACCTC. Residues: CPSSQAGAPYEQYL.

The table lists this clonotype with a few counts. Germline is not matched at one junction end, which may reflect a read error. This sequence joins TRBV6-5 and TRBJ2-7; D remains ambiguous. The CDR3 extends over 15 amino acids. Germline CDR1 reads MNHEY; CDR2 reads SVGAGI. The DNA for the CDR3 is TGTGTCAGCAGTTACCAACCAGGACGGGCCTACGAGCAGTACTTC. Its translation: CVSSYQPGRAYEQYF.

This chain uses TRBV20-1 with TRBJ2-7; 8 bases fit TRBD2. Germline V gene sequence: CDR1 DFQATT, CDR2 SNEGSKA (reference sequence). The CDR3 loop spans 13 amino acids. V shed 3 bases, J shed 4 bases, and the junction held 5 bases outside the gene matches. CDR3 DNA: TGCAGTGCTAGCGAAGCGGGAGTGTACGAGCAGTACTTC. Amino acids: CSASEAGVYEQYF.

As regards this clonotype: A much bigger clone sits one base away, suggesting this may be a read error. The genes are TRBV6-1 and TRBJ2-4; no definite D call. Between the trimmed V and J ends, which lost 6 bases and 6 bases, there was a span of 18 bases. Germline-derived CDR1 and CDR2 are MNHNS and SASEGT. The CDR3 has 15 residues. The CDR3 region has the DNA TGTGCCAGCAGGTATGGTGGACCGTCTCCAAACATTCAGTACTTC. This codes for CASRYGGPSPNIQYF.

This clonotype appeared a few times. The V call is TRBV6-5, the J call TRBJ2-3, with 7 bases identical to TRBD1. Germline V gene data show CDR1 as MNHEY and CDR2 as SVGAGI. The CDR3 spans 15 residues. The trim removed 5 bases at V and 4 bases at J, leaving 9 bases unmatched. The CDR3 loop is CASSGSGGRADTQYF. The CDR3 DNA is TGTGCCAGCAGTGGGTCAGGGGGTCGGGCAGATACGCAGTATTTT.

About this clonotype itself: One end of the junction does not line up with germline, which may come from a read error. The chain is built from TRBV20-1 and TRBJ2-3, with 15 bases fitting TRBD2. The CDR3 consists of 20 residues. The germline CDR1 and CDR2 sequences are DFQATT and SNEGSKA (reference sequence). CDR3 residues: CNASHPGLAGGPSSTDMQYF. The CDR3 region has the DNA TGCAATGCTAGTCACCCCGGACTAGCGGGAGGGCCGAGTAGCACAGATATGCAGTATTTT.

Note on this clonotype: The final CDR3 position lacks the conserved phenylalanine or tryptophan, pointing to a likely read error. The J gene is TRBJ2-1, the V gene TRBV20-1; 12 bases are a match to TRBD2. The germline V gene encodes CDR1 DFQATT and CDR2 SNEGSKA (reference sequence). The CDR3 extends over 17 amino acids. The CDR3 sequence: CCAKDWKTSGSHNEQFS. The CDR3 coding sequence is TGCTGTGCTAAAGACTGGAAGACTAGCGGGAGCCACAATGAGCAGTTCTCC.

The table lists this clonotype with many counts. CDR3 nucleotides: TGTGCCTGGAGTAAAGCGTATGGCTACACCTTC. The encoded protein is CAWSKAYGYTF. The V gene is TRBV30, the J gene TRBJ1-2; D remains unclear. CDR3 length: 11 amino acids. From germline, CDR1 is GTSNPN and CDR2 SVGIG (reference sequence). The germline V and J ends were trimmed by 2 bases and 5 bases, with 6 bases remaining between them.

The chain combines TRBV10-2 with TRBJ2-1; D is undetermined. V was clipped by 9 bases and J by 3 bases, with 24 bases between them. The germline V gene has CDR1 WSHSY and CDR2 SAAADI. The CDR3 has 17 residues. CDR3 amino acids: CASRAVLPNRFYNEQFF. CDR3 bases: TGCGCCAGTAGGGCGGTTTTGCCTAACCGATTCTACAATGAGCAGTTCTTC.

This clonotype is medium-sized in the sample. This chain joins TRBV6-5 and TRBJ2-1; 9 bases map to TRBD2. Germline CDR1 and CDR2: MNHEY and SVGAGI. Germline trimming cut 2 bases from V and 9 bases from J; bases unmatched to any gene: 8. The CDR3 extends over 15 amino acids. CDR3 loop: CASSYRPGLAGEQFF. The CDR3 coding sequence is TGTGCCAGCAGTTACCGCCCGGGACTAGCTGGTGAGCAGTTCTTC.

This clonotype was counted a few times. One base away lies a much larger clone, so this may be a sequencing read error. The CDR3 here is CASSQDLNSGGGRAYTF. DNA for the CDR3: TGTGCCAGCAGCCAAGATCTCAATTCAGGGGGCGGAAGAGCCTACACCTTC. The chain has TRBV14 and TRBJ1-2; 8 positions agree with TRBD1. This CDR3 comprises 17 residues. The J segment lost 10 bases and the V segment lost 0 bases, leaving 16 bases of the junction unmatched. Germline CDR1 reads SGHDN; CDR2 reads FVKESK.

The gene calls are TRBV11-1 and TRBJ2-7, with TRBD1 identical over 9 bases. Germline CDR1 is SGHAT and CDR2 is FQDESV (reference sequence). The CDR3 is 12 amino acids. The CDR3 DNA reads TGTGTCGGCAGCGGACAGGGGCGCGAGCAGTACGTC. Translation: CVGSGQGREQYV.

This clonotype showed up many times. The chain links TRBV11-2 to TRBJ1-1; D is ambiguous. Trimming cost V 7 bases and J 1 base, with 13 bases left between them. This CDR3 is built from 14 residues. Germline values: CDR1 SGHAT, CDR2 FQNNGV. The CDR3 is CASTREVANTEAFF. The CDR3 coding sequence is TGTGCCAGCACCCGGGAGGTGGCGAACACTGAAGCTTTCTTT. Variable domain in full (rest from reference TRBV11-2 and TRBJ1-1): EAGVAQSPRYKIIEKRQSVAFWCNPISGHATLYWYQQILGQGPKLLIQFQNNGVVDDSQLPKDRFSAERLKGVDSTLKIQPAKLEDSAVYLCASTREVANTEAFFGQGTRLTVV.

This clonotype was detected many times. The chain couples TRBV5-5 to TRBJ1-2; 9 bases match TRBD1. The CDR3 loop spans 14 amino acids. The germline V gene encodes CDR1 SGHKS and CDR2 YYEKEE (reference sequence). J gave up 4 bases and V 5 bases, and 6 bases lay outside the gene matches. The CDR3 spells CASSDRGSLYGYTF. DNA of the CDR3: TGTGCCAGCAGTGACAGGGGGTCGCTCTATGGCTACACCTTC.

About this clonotype itself: This could be a read error, since a much larger clone is one nucleotide away. V gene TRBV7-9 combines with J gene TRBJ2-5; D unresolved. The CDR3 is made up of 13 amino acids. V lost 2 bases and J 5 bases, leaving 9 bases between the germline ends. Germline CDR1 SEHNR, CDR2 FQNEAQ (reference sequence). Here the CDR3 DNA reads TGTGCCAGCAGCTTATATTCCCGGGAGACCCAGTACTTC. The encoded protein is CASSLYSRETQYF.

This clonotype was recorded at least ten times. One end of the junction varies from germline; a read error may be responsible. The chain recombines TRBV29-1 with TRBJ1-4; D is undetermined. Per the germline V gene, CDR1 is SQVTM and CDR2 is ANQGSEA. There are 11 residues in the CDR3. CDR3 in DNA: TGCAGTGGGAGTTGGGGAGAAAAACCGTTTTTT. It specifies CSGSWGEKPFF.

The rearrangement links TRBV11-1 to TRBJ1-1; 9 positions agree with TRBD1. Germline-derived CDR1 and CDR2 are SGHAT and FQDESV (reference sequence). There are 17 residues in the CDR3. J lost 0 bases, V lost 5 bases, and 10 bases had no gene match. In DNA form, the CDR3 reads TGTGCCAGCAGCCTGCAGGACAGGGGATACATGAACACTGAAGCTTTCTTT. As protein: CASSLQDRGYMNTEAFF.

In the case of this clonotype: Given a much more abundant clone one base away, this may be a read error. The rearrangement joins TRBV28 to TRBJ1-5; tentative D call: TRBD1 (6 bases). The CDR3 length is 16 residues. Germline CDR1 and CDR2: MDHEN and SYDVKM. The CDR3 region is CASSPISGGANRPQHF. DNA of the CDR3: TGTGCCAGCAGTCCCATTTCGGGGGGGGCAAATCGGCCCCAGCATTTT.

This clonotype was seen at least ten times. The rearrangement uses TRBV28 and TRBJ2-3; 15 bases map to TRBD2. The CDR3 extends over 18 amino acids. V lost 2 bases, J lost 3 bases, and 6 bases stayed unmatched. Germline V gene lookup returns CDR1 MDHEN and CDR2 SYDVKM. The CDR3 protein is CASSLGGLAGGPTDTQYF. The CDR3 DNA reads as TGTGCCAGCAGTTTAGGAGGACTAGCGGGAGGGCCAACAGATACGCAGTATTTT.

This clonotype has at least ten counts. The chain combines TRBV28 with TRBJ1-3, with D uncertain. In germline, CDR1 is MDHEN, CDR2 SYDVKM. The CDR3 runs 15 residues. With 10 bases removed from V and 3 bases from J, the gap between germline ends came to 19 bases. CDR3 DNA: TGTGCCACCGCCGGTGGAACTCGCGGTGGAAACACCATATATTTT. This translates into CATAGGTRGGNTIYF.

This clonotype was detected many times. The chain employs TRBV5-1 and TRBJ1-2; D not certain. Trimming shortened V by 1 base and J by 2 bases, and 9 bases separated the two germline ends. CDR1 and CDR2 from the germline V gene are SGHRS and YFSETQ. This CDR3 has 14 residues. The CDR3 reads CASSLSRGNYGYTF. The CDR3 coding sequence is TGCGCCAGCAGCTTGTCTCGAGGAAACTATGGCTACACCTTC.

This clonotype was observed a handful of times. The chain couples TRBV27 to TRBJ2-7; 7 nucleotides agree with TRBD2. The germline gives CDR1 MNHEY, CDR2 SMNVEV (reference sequence). This CDR3 comprises 12 residues. J gave up 6 bases and V 3 bases, and 2 bases lay outside the gene matches. CDR3 nucleotides: TGTGCCAGCAGTTTCGGCGGGGGCGAGCAGTACTTC. This encodes CASSFGGGEQYF.

Points on this clonotype: A much bigger clone sits one base away, suggesting this may be a read error. The rearrangement uses TRBV7-8 and TRBJ2-7; 11 positions agree with TRBD2. This CDR3 has 15 residues. Germline loops: CDR1 SGHVS, CDR2 FQNEAQ. V gave up 5 bases and J gave up 7 bases; unmatched junction bases: 10. The CDR3 DNA is TGTGCCAGCAGCCGACTAGCGGGAAGTATGTGGGAGCAGTACTTC. It codes for CASSRLAGSMWEQYF.

Concerning this clonotype itself: A junction end diverges from the germline sequence, so it may reflect a read error. In DNA form, the CDR3 reads TGTGCCAGCAGTTTCTCCCCGACTCAACTAACCAAAAACATTCAGCACTTC. Translating it yields CASSFSPTQLTKNIQHF. V is TRBV12-3 or TRBV12-4 and J is TRBJ2-4, with unresolved D. This CDR3 region has 17 residues.

This clonotype was detected many times. The J gene is TRBJ2-1, the V gene TRBV29-1, with 8 bases identical to TRBD2. The CDR3 has 13 residues. The V gene end was trimmed by 5 bases and the J gene end by 8 bases; junction bases not matched to a gene: 8. Germline V gene sequence: CDR1 SQVTM, CDR2 ANQGSEA. The CDR3 loop reads CSVQGLVSDEQFF. CDR3 in DNA: TGCAGCGTTCAGGGACTAGTTTCAGATGAGCAGTTCTTC.